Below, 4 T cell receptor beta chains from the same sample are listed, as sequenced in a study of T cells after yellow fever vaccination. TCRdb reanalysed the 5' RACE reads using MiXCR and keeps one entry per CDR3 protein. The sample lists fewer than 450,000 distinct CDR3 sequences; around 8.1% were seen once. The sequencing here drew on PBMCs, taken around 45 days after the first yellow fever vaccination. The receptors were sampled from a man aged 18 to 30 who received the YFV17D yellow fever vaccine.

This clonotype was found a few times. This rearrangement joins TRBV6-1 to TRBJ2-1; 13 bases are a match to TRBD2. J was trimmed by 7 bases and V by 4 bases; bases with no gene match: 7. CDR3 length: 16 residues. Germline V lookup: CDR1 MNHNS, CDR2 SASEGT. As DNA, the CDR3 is TGTGCCAGCAGTGCCTCACTAGCGGGGGGGCCGAATGAGCAGTTCTTC. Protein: CASSASLAGGPNEQFF.

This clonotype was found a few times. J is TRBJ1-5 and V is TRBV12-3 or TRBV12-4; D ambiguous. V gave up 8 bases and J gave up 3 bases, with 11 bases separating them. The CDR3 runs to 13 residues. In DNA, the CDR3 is TGTGCCAGCGGGAGGCAGACCAATCAGCCCCAGCATTTT. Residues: CASGRQTNQPQHF.

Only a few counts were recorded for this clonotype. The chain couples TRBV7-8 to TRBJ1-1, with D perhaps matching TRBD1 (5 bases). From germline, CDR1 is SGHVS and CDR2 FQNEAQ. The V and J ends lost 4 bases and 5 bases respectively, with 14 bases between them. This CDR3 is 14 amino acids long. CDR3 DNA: TGTGCCAGCAGCTCCGCGGGGGGAATGACTGAAGCTTTCTTT. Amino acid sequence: CASSSAGGMTEAFF.

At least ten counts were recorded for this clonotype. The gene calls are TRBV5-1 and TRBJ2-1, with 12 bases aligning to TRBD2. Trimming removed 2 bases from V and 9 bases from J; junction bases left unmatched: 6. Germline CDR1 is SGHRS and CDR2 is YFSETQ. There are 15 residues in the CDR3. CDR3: CASSLPGTSGSEQFF. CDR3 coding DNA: TGCGCCAGCAGCTTACCCGGGACTAGCGGGTCTGAGCAGTTCTTC.